These 19 T cell receptor beta chains came from one sample sequenced in a study of T cells in Graves' hyperthyroidism and ophthalmopathy. It was RNA transcripts that yielded the amplified TCR beta CDR3 regions. A first-round RT-PCR of the TCR CDR3 used the HTBI primer set. From the multiplex PCR reads, TCRdb called clonotypes with MiXCR, one entry per CDR3 protein. Among 650,000 to 700,000 distinct CDR3 sequences listed, around 16% were seen once. The sequenced sample was blood. The receptors originated from a man in his forties or fifties with Graves' hyperthyroidism.

The sample holds a few counts of this clonotype. The gene calls are TRBV3-1 and TRBJ2-7; 9 positions match TRBD1. V dropped 3 bases and J dropped 5; count of bases not matched to a gene: 8. CDR3 size: 15 residues. CDR1 and CDR2 from the germline V gene are LGHDT and YNNKEL (reference sequence). CDR3 in amino acids: CASSHWDRVMDEQYF. The CDR3 DNA sequence: TGTGCCAGCAGCCATTGGGACAGGGTAATGGACGAGCAGTACTTC.

This clonotype occurred many times. This sequence joins TRBV6-1 and TRBJ2-7; 12 positions agree with TRBD2. Germline loops: CDR1 MNHNS, CDR2 SASEGT. This CDR3 region has 15 residues. Trimming cost V 2 bases and J 3 bases; bases outside gene matches: 2. The CDR3 protein is CASSEWTSGNYEQYF. The CDR3 region has the DNA TGTGCCAGCAGTGAATGGACTAGCGGGAACTACGAGCAGTACTTC.

The table lists this clonotype with many counts. The V gene is TRBV20-1, the J gene TRBJ2-7; 8 nucleotides align to TRBD2. After removal of 2 bases from V and 1 base from J, the junction contained 10 bases not matched to a gene. Germline CDR1 and CDR2: DFQATT and SNEGSKA (reference sequence). There are 16 residues in the CDR3. For the CDR3, the DNA is TGCAGTGCTAGAAGGCCTCTGAGCGGGAGTTCCTACGAGCAGTACTTC. Amino acids: CSARRPLSGSSYEQYF.

This clonotype was recorded many times. V and J are TRBV6-5 and TRBJ2-2; 7 bases agree with TRBD2. Trimming took 4 bases from V and 7 from J; bases not matched to a gene: 12. Germline values: CDR1 MNHEY, CDR2 SVGAGI. The CDR3 runs to 16 residues. In DNA form, the CDR3 reads TGTGCCAGCAGTTTCTCCGCGGGAGCCGGCTACGGGGAGCTGTTTTTT. This gives the protein CASSFSAGAGYGELFF.

This clonotype was seen ten or more times. The CDR3 bases are TGTGCCAGCAGTTTAACGAGGCCTAGCGGGAGTGGGCAGTTCTTC. Its translation: CASSLTRPSGSGQFF. This chain links TRBV28 with TRBJ2-1; 10 bases line up with TRBD2. The CDR3 contains 15 residues. V was clipped by 2 bases and J by 12 bases; unmatched bases: 10. Germline values: CDR1 MDHEN, CDR2 SYDVKM.

The V call is TRBV20-1, the J call TRBJ2-3; D uncertain. The ends were cut back, 6 bases at V and 0 bases at J, with 16 bases in the middle. CDR1 DFQATT and CDR2 SNEGSKA come from the germline V gene (reference sequence). The CDR3 runs to 15 residues. CDR3 sequence reads: CSAHVDRVSTDTQYF. The CDR3 nucleotides are TGCAGTGCCCATGTCGATCGGGTCAGCACAGATACGCAGTATTTT.

This sequence joins TRBV4-1 and TRBJ2-1, with 10 bases identical to TRBD2. The CDR3 runs to 17 residues. Trimming cost V 1 base and J 8 bases; bases outside gene matches: 11. The germline V gene encodes CDR1 MGHRA and CDR2 YSYEKL. The CDR3 reads CASSQVLRLAGDYEQFF. In DNA, the CDR3 is TGCGCCAGCAGCCAAGTCTTAAGGCTAGCGGGAGACTATGAGCAGTTCTTC.

The chain is built from TRBV28 and TRBJ1-4; 7 bases match TRBD1. CDR1 and CDR2 (germline): MDHEN, SYDVKM. The CDR3 covers 14 residues. V dropped 6 bases and J dropped 6; count of bases not matched to a gene: 7. CDR3 DNA sequence: TGTGCCAGCAGCCAGGACAGGTGGTATGAAAAACTGTTTTTT. Amino acids: CASSQDRWYEKLFF.

Concerning this clonotype: This may come from a read error, since a much larger clone is one base off. The chain couples TRBV6-1 to TRBJ1-1, with a tentative D call TRBD1 (6 bases). V gave up 7 bases and J gave up 5 bases, with 17 bases separating them. The V gene's germline CDR1 is MNHNS and CDR2 SASEGT. This CDR3 is built from 14 residues. The CDR3 DNA is TGTGCCAGCAAAAGGGGGGGAGGAAATACTGAAGCTTTCTTT. Its translation is CASKRGGGNTEAFF.

This rearrangement joins TRBV2 to TRBJ2-5; D unclear. V was clipped by 4 bases and J by 5 bases, with 20 bases between them. The CDR3 length is 16 residues. Per germline, CDR1 SNHLY and CDR2 FYNNEI. The CDR3 spells CASSAYISPPGETQYF. As DNA, the CDR3 is TGTGCCAGCAGTGCCTACATAAGTCCCCCTGGTGAGACCCAGTACTTC.

With respect to this clonotype: An end of the junction differs from the germline gene, which may be a read error. The J gene is TRBJ1-1, the V gene TRBV9; maybe TRBD1 (6 bases). The CDR3 loop spans 15 amino acids. Germline CDR1 reads SGDLS; CDR2 reads YYNGEE. CDR3 loop: CVSSRAGAFHTEAFF. Here the CDR3 DNA reads TGTGTCAGCAGCCGAGCAGGGGCATTTCACACTGAAGCTTTCTTT.

In its sample, this clonotype was seen a few times. This chain links TRBV5-1 with TRBJ2-7; 10 nucleotides align to TRBD2. CDR1 and CDR2 from the germline V gene are SGHRS and YFSETQ. The V and J ends lost 1 base and 0 bases, in that order; junction bases with no gene match: 4. The CDR3 spans 16 residues. CDR3 sequence reads: CASSLPIAGGSYEQYF. The DNA for the CDR3 is TGCGCCAGCAGCTTGCCAATAGCGGGGGGCTCCTACGAGCAGTACTTC. The variable domain in full, with the rest retrieved from reference TRBV5-1 and TRBJ2-7, is KAGVTQTPRYLIKTRGQQVTLSCSPISGHRSVSWYQQTPGQGLQFLFEYFSETQRNKGNFPGRFSGRQFSNSRSEMNVSTLELGDSALYLCASSLPIAGGSYEQYFGPGTRLTVT.

The chain couples TRBV2 to TRBJ2-7; 11 bases fit TRBD2. CDR1 and CDR2 (germline): SNHLY, FYNNEI. The CDR3 consists of 19 residues. V was pared by 3 bases and J by 3 bases, with 16 bases of the junction left unmatched. CDR3 bases: TGTGCCAGCAGTGACCCTAGCGGGAGGACCCCAACAAGAGTCTACGAGCAGTACTTC. This translates into CASSDPSGRTPTRVYEQYF.

This sequence joins TRBV4-1 and TRBJ1-1; D gene unclear. The germline CDR1 and CDR2 sequences are MGHRA and YSYEKL. The CDR3 covers 16 residues. Trimming removed 0 bases at V and 1 base at J, with 12 bases between. CDR3 sequence: CASSQEGPGKNTEAFF. CDR3 DNA: TGCGCCAGCAGCCAAGAAGGCCCAGGAAAGAACACTGAAGCTTTCTTT.

This clonotype was seen many times. V and J are TRBV27 and TRBJ2-3, with D unresolved. Germline CDR1 reads MNHEY; CDR2 reads SMNVEV (reference sequence). V dropped 8 bases and J dropped 1 base, with 10 bases sitting between them. The CDR3 is 13 amino acids. The CDR3 DNA reads TGTGCCAGCGGGGTTTTGCGCACAGATACGCAGTATTTT. Amino acids: CASGVLRTDTQYF.

This clonotype turned up a few times. Its ends do not fully match the called genes, so a read error is possible. The chain combines TRBV20-1 with TRBJ2-1; 8 nucleotides match TRBD1. The CDR3 covers 15 residues. CDR1 is DFQATT and CDR2 is SNEGSKA in the germline V gene (reference sequence). In DNA, the CDR3 is TGCAGTGCTAGAGAGGCAGGGGGCGCCCACAATGAGCGGTTCTTC. Its translation: CSAREAGGAHNERFF.

With regard to this clonotype: This sequence may be a read error, since a much larger clone differs from it by one base. V usage is TRBV7-9 and J usage is TRBJ2-1, with 10 positions matching TRBD2. CDR1 SEHNR and CDR2 FQNEAQ come from the germline V gene (reference sequence). V was pared by 7 bases and J by 3 bases, with 9 bases of the junction left unmatched. The CDR3 is 16 amino acids. The CDR3 DNA sequence: TGTGCCAGCACAAAAACCGGGACTAGCGTCTACAATGAGCAGTTCTTC. Its protein product is CASTKTGTSVYNEQFF.

The table lists this clonotype with many counts. The chain has TRBV2 and TRBJ2-7; possibly TRBD2 for D (5 bases). The ends were cut back, 1 base at V and 3 bases at J, with 10 bases in the middle. The CDR3 consists of 14 residues. Germline CDR1 is SNHLY and CDR2 is FYNNEI. The CDR3 protein is CASSEGGAYYEQYF. CDR3 DNA: TGTGCCAGCAGTGAAGGGGGAGCCTACTACGAGCAGTACTTC. The entire variable domain, with the rest obtained from reference TRBV2 and TRBJ2-7, is as follows: EPEVTQTPSHQVTQMGQEVILRCVPISNHLYFYWYRQILGQKVEFLVSFYNNEISEKSEIFDDQFSVERPDGSNFTLKIRSTKLEDSAMYFCASSEGGAYYEQYFGPGTRLTVT.

The rearrangement links TRBV5-1 to TRBJ2-1; D possibly corresponds to TRBD2 (5 bases). This CDR3 has 14 amino acids. V was shortened by 4 bases and J by 4 bases, with 12 bases between the two germline ends. Germline CDR1 is SGHRS and CDR2 is YFSETQ. This chain's CDR3 is CASSPRVAYNEQFF. CDR3 in DNA: TGCGCCAGCAGCCCGCGGGTCGCGTACAATGAGCAGTTCTTC.